What follows describes a single T cell receptor beta chain. The sample originates from a study of control samples from healthy donors and cancer patients. Libraries were prepared by immunoSEQ multiplex PCR; TCRdb keeps only in-frame clonotypes and omits some of them. The sample lists about 130,000 clones, roughly 92% occurring once. CDR3 length: 14 residues. Germline CDR1 and CDR2: SGDLS and YYNGEE. V lost 3 bases and J 4 bases, leaving 13 bases between the germline ends. This sequence originates from a man between 18 and 29 years old in good health. The genes are TRBV9 and TRBJ1-2, with a weak D call TRBD1 (5 bases). The material sequenced was blood. The CDR3 DNA is TGTGCCAGCAGCGCTCAGACAGTTTTCTATGGCTACACCTTC. It encodes CASSAQTVFYGYTF.